Listed below are T cell receptor beta chains from one sample, sequenced in a study of CD8+ T cells in alopecia areata. Libraries were prepared by immunoSEQ multiplex PCR; TCRdb keeps only in-frame clonotypes and omits some of them. Here the sample spans 110,000 to 150,000 clones, 54% being singletons. The sample here was CD8+ T cells sorted from blood, taken at week 4, from a patient treated with tofacitinib. These receptors all stem from a human donor with alopecia areata. Each CDR3 is given with its conserved first and last residue. Each record gives: D gene, clone size, V gene, J gene, CDR3 DNA, CDR3 protein. The D gene is left open where the match is weak. Only some rows state a clone size, as once, few, many or a class for expanded clones.

-	-	TRBV7-9	TRBJ2-1	TGTGCCAGCAGCTTAGTCGGGGGGCGCAATGAGCAGTTCTTC	CASSLVGGRNEQFF
TRBD2	-	TRBV7-2	TRBJ2-1	TGTGCCAGCAGCTTAGAAACGTGGACTAGCGGGGGCGGCGAGCAGTTCTTC	CASSLETWTSGGGEQFF
-	-	TRBV29-1	TRBJ1-2	TGCAGCGGGGAAAGGGGAAGCGGCTACACCTTC	CSGERGSGYTF
-	-	TRBV5-6	TRBJ1-6	TGTGCCAGCAGCTTCGAGGGGAGCTCCTATAATTCACCCCTCCACTTT	CASSFEGSSYNSPLHF
TRBD1	-	TRBV5-1	TRBJ1-2	TGCGCCAGCAGCCTAGACCCGGGACAGGTCTATGGCTACACCTTC	CASSLDPGQVYGYTF
-	few	TRBV6-5	TRBJ2-1	TGTGCCAGCAGCTCCGTAGGGGCCAACAATGAGCAGTTCTTC	CASSSVGANNEQFF
-	-	TRBV7-2	TRBJ2-7	TGTGCCAGCAGCCCCTCCTACGAGCAGTACTTC	CASSPSYEQYF
-	-	TRBV7-8	TRBJ1-2	TGTGCCAGCAGCTTAAGGGACCTTCGGGGCTACACCTTC	CASSLRDLRGYTF
TRBD2	-	TRBV29-1	TRBJ2-2	TGCAGCGTGGGACTACCGAACACCGGGGAGCTGTTTTTT	CSVGLPNTGELFF
TRBD1	-	TRBV27	TRBJ2-5	TGTGCCAGCAGTTTCATTGGACAGGGAGGTCCGGAGACCCAGTACTTC	CASSFIGQGGPETQYF
TRBD2	-	TRBV13	TRBJ2-3	TGTGCCAGCAGCTCCCATAGCGGGGGGCTAGATACGCAGTATTTT	CASSSHSGGLDTQYF
-	few	TRBV13	TRBJ1-5	TGTGCCAGCACCCGAGCACCCAATCAGCCCCAGCATTTT	CASTRAPNQPQHF
-	-	TRBV30	TRBJ1-6	TGTGCCTGGAAGCCAGGGAGCTCCTATAATTCACCCCTCCACTTT	CAWKPGSSYNSPLHF
TRBD1	once	TRBV30	TRBJ2-7	TGTGCCTGGAGTATCCTACAGGGGGCGACCTACGAGCAGTACTTC	CAWSILQGATYEQYF
-	-	TRBV29-1	TRBJ1-2	TGCAGCGTTGAAGTAAAGGGTTGGCTTGATGGCTACACCTTC	CSVEVKGWLDGYTF
-	-	TRBV30	TRBJ1-4	TGTGCCTGGAACCCTCTAGGTTGGGGGATAGAGACAACTAATGAAAAACTGTTTTTT	CAWNPLGWGIETTNEKLFF
-	-	TRBV5-6	TRBJ1-1	TGTGCCAGCAGCCCTGGGGGTAGCAATGAAGCTTTCTTT	CASSPGGSNEAFF
-	-	TRBV6-5	TRBJ2-3	TGTGCCAGCAGTTACTCGGAGGGGGCTGGTACGCAGTATTTT	CASSYSEGAGTQYF
-	-	TRBV6-6	TRBJ1-5	TGTGCCAGCAGCTATGGACATGCTAATCAGCCCCAGCATTTT	CASSYGHANQPQHF
-	-	TRBV7-2	TRBJ2-3	TGTGCCAGCAGCATAGCTTCCAGGGAAGATACGCAGTATTTT	CASSIASREDTQYF
TRBD2	-	TRBV29-1	TRBJ2-1	TGCAGCGCACCAGCGGGGGCCAGCAATGAGCAGTTCTTC	CSAPAGASNEQFF
TRBD1	-	TRBV30	TRBJ2-7	TGTGCCTTCAGTCAGGGGGCCTACGAGCAGTACTTC	CAFSQGAYEQYF
-	-	TRBV7-9	TRBJ1-5	TGTGCCAGCAGCTTAACTAATCAGCCCCAGCATTTT	CASSLTNQPQHF
TRBD1	few	TRBV25-1	TRBJ2-1	TGTGCCAGCAGTTGGTGGACAGGGGGCCACAATGAGCAGTTCTTC	CASSWWTGGHNEQFF
TRBD1	many	TRBV7-3	TRBJ2-7	TGTGCCAGCAGCCCAGGACAGGGAGGCTCCTACGAGCAGTACTTC	CASSPGQGGSYEQYF
-	few	TRBV29-1	TRBJ2-7	TGCAGCGTTGTCGGCAGCGAGCAGTACTTC	CSVVGSEQYF
TRBD1	many	TRBV7-3	TRBJ2-7	TGTGCCAGCAGCCTGGGCGCAGGGGGCTCCTACGAGCAGTACTTC	CASSLGAGGSYEQYF
TRBD1	-	TRBV6-6	TRBJ1-5	TGTGCCAGCAGCTCCGGGACAGGAGCGGGTCAGCCCCAGCATTTT	CASSSGTGAGQPQHF
-	few	TRBV19	TRBJ1-2	TGTGCCAGTACCTCGAACCTCGGGGACTACACCTTC	CASTSNLGDYTF
TRBD1	-	TRBV5-1	TRBJ1-6	TGCGCCAGCAGCCTCGGGACAGGTCGAAATTCACCCCTCCACTTT	CASSLGTGRNSPLHF
-	-	TRBV13	TRBJ1-1	TGTGCCAGCAGCCAACTTAGGACTGAAGCTTTCTTT	CASSQLRTEAFF
-	-	TRBV27	TRBJ2-7	TGTGCCAGCAGTCTTACCGGGGCCTTTAAGTACTACGAGCAGTACTTC	CASSLTGAFKYYEQYF
TRBD1	-	TRBV11-2	TRBJ2-7	TGTGCCAGCAGCTTAGTTACAGGGGCCTGGGAGCAGTACTTC	CASSLVTGAWEQYF
TRBD2	once	TRBV30	TRBJ2-1	TGTGCCTGGTTTTTAGCGGGGGGGTTTGGTGAGCAGTTCTTC	CAWFLAGGFGEQFF
-	-	TRBV6-5	TRBJ2-6	TGTGCCAGCAGTGCCTCGGGGGCCAACGTCCTGACTTTC	CASSASGANVLTF
-	few	TRBV29-1	TRBJ1-1	TGCAGCGTTGAGTACCACACTGAAGCTTTCTTT	CSVEYHTEAFF
-	few	TRBV7-9	TRBJ1-4	TGTGCCAGCAGCTTAGGACCGACTGAAAAACTGTTTTTT	CASSLGPTEKLFF
-	-	TRBV25-1	TRBJ2-7	TGTGCCAGCAGTGAAGTCGACACACCCTACGAGCAGTACTTC	CASSEVDTPYEQYF
-	-	TRBV9	TRBJ2-5	TGTGCCAGCAGCACGGCTACAGGGTGGGAGGCCCAGTACTTC	CASSTATGWEAQYF
-	-	TRBV27	TRBJ1-2	TGTGCCAGCAGCCCTCCCCCCCACTATAACTATGGCTACACCTTC	CASSPPPHYNYGYTF
-	-	TRBV27	TRBJ1-5	TGTGCCAGCAGTTCTCTAGATAGCAATCAGCCCCAGCATTTT	CASSSLDSNQPQHF